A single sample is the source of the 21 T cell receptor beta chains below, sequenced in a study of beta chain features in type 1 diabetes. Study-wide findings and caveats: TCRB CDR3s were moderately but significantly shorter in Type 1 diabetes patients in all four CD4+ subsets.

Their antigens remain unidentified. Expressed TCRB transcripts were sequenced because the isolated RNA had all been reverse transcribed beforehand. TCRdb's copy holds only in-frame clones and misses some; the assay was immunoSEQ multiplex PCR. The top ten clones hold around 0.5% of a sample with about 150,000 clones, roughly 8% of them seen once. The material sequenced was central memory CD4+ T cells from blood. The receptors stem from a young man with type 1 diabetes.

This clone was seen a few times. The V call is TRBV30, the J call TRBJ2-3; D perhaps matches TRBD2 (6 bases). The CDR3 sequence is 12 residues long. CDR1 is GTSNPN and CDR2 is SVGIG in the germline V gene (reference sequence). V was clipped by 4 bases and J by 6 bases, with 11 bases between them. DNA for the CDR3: TGTGCCTGGACTCCGGGAGCGGATACGCAGTATTTT. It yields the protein CAWTPGADTQYF.

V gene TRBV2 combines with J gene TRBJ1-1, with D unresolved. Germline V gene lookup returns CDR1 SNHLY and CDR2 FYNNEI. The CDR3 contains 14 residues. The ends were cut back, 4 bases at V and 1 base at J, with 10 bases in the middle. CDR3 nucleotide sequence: TGTGCCAGCAGTGTCCGGACTGGGAACACTGAAGCTTTCTTT. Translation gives CASSVRTGNTEAFF.

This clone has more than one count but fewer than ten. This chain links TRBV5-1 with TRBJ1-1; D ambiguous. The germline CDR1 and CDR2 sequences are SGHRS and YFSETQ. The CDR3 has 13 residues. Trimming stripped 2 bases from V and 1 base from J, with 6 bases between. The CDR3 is CASSFGKNTEAFF. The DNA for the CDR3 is TGCGCCAGCAGCTTCGGGAAGAACACTGAAGCTTTCTTT.

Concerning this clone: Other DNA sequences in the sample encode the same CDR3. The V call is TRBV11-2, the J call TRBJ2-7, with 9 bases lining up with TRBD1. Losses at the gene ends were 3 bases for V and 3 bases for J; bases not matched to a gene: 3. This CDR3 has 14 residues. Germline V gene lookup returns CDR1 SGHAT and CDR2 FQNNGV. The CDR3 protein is CASSLGQGYYEQYF. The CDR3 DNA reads TGTGCCAGCAGCTTGGGACAGGGTTACTACGAGCAGTACTTC.

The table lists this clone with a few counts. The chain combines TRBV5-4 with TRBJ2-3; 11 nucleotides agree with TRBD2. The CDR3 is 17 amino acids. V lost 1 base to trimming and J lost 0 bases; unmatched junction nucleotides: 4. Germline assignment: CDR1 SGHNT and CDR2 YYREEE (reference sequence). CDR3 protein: CASSLRLAGSSTDTQYF. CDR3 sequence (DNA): TGTGCCAGCAGCTTGCGACTAGCGGGATCCAGCACAGATACGCAGTATTTT.

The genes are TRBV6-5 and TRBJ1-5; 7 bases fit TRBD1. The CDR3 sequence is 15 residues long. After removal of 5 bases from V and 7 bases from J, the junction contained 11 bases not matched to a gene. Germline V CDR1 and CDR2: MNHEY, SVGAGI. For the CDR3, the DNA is TGTGCCAGCAGTACCCGGGAGGGGGCGAGGCAGCCCCAGCATTTT. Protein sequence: CASSTREGARQPQHF.

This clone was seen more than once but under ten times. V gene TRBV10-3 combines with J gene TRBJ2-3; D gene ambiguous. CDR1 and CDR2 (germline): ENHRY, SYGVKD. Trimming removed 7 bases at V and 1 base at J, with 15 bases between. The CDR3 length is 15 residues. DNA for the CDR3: TGTGCCATCAATCAGGTCAATGACGGCACAGATACGCAGTATTTT. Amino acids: CAINQVNDGTDTQYF.

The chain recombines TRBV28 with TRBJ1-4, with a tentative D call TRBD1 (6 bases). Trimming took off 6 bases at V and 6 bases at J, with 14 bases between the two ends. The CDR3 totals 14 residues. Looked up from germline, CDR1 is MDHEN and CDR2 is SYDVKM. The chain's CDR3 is CASSPRGIDEKLFF. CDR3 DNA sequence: TGTGCCAGCAGCCCAAGGGGGATTGATGAAAAACTGTTTTTT.

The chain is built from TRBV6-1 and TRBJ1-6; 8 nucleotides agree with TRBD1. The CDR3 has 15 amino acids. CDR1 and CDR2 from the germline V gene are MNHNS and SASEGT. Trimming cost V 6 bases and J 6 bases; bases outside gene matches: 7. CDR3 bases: TGTGCCAGCAGCCTTCTGACAGGGGTTAATTCACCCCTCCACTTT. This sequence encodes CASSLLTGVNSPLHF.

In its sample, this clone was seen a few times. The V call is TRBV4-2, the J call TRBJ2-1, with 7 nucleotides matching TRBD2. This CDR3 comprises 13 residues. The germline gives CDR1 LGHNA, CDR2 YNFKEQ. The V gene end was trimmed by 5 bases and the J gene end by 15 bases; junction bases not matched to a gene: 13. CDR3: CASSIMQRGGLFF. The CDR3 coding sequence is TGTGCCAGCAGCATTATGCAGCGCGGGGGTTTGTTCTTC.

CDR3 DNA: TGCGCCAGCAGTCAATTGGGGGCCTTTCAAGAGACCCAGTACTTC. Translated, it gives CASSQLGAFQETQYF. The chain carries TRBV23-1 and TRBJ2-5, with D possibly TRBD1 on 6 matching bases. TRBV23-1 is filed as an ORF, its function uncertain. The CDR3 consists of 15 residues. Trimming removed 1 base from V and 2 bases from J, with 11 bases in between.

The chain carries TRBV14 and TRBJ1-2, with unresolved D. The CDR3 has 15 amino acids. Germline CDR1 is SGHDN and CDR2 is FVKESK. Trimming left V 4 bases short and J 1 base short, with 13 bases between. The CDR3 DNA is TGTGCCAGCAGCCGCAATCCCGGGTTTAACTATGGCTACACCTTC. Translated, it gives CASSRNPGFNYGYTF.

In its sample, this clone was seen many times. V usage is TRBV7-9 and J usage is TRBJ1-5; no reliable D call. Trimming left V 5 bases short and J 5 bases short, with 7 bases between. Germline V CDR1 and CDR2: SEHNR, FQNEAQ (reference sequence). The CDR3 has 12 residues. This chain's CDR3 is CASSRDDQPQHF. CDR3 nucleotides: TGTGCCAGCAGCCGGGATGATCAGCCCCAGCATTTT.

Here the CDR3 reads CASSPPVGTSGPTRVEYF. CDR3 nucleotide sequence: TGCGCCAGCAGCCCTCCCGTCGGGACTAGCGGACCCACTCGGGTCGAGTACTTC. V and J are TRBV4-1 and TRBJ2-5; 11 bases match TRBD2. This CDR3 has 18 amino acids. V lost 4 bases to trimming and J lost 12 bases; unmatched junction nucleotides: 22. Germline assignment: CDR1 MGHRA and CDR2 YSYEKL.

CDR3 loop: CASSASSGASNTGELFF. The CDR3 nucleotides read TGTGCCAGCAGCGCATCTAGCGGGGCATCGAACACCGGGGAGCTGTTTTTT. The genes are TRBV9 and TRBJ2-2; TRBD2 agrees at 9 bases. The CDR3 is made up of 17 amino acids. Germline lookup yields CDR1 SGDLS and CDR2 YYNGEE. After removal of 3 bases from V and 0 bases from J, the junction contained 6 bases not matched to a gene.

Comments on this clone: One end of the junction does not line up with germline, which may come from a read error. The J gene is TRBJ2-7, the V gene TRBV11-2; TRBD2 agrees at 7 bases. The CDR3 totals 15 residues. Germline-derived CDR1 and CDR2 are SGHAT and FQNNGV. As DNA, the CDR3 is TGTGCCAGCTCTCTAATGGGAGGGCCTTCCTTCGAGCAGTACTTC. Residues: CASSLMGGPSFEQYF.

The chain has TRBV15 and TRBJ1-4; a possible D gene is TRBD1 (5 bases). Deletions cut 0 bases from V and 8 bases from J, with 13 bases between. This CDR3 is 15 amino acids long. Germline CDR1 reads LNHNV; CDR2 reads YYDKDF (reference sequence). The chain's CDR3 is CATSREKGRGEKLFF. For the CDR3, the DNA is TGTGCCACCAGCAGAGAAAAGGGGCGAGGCGAAAAACTGTTTTTT. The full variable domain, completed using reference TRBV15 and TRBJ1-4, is DAMVIQNPRYQVTQFGKPVTLSCSQTLNHNVMYWYQQKSSQAPKLLFHYYDKDFNNEADTPDNFQSRRPNTSFCFLDIRSPGLGDTAMYLCATSREKGRGEKLFFGSGTQLSVL.

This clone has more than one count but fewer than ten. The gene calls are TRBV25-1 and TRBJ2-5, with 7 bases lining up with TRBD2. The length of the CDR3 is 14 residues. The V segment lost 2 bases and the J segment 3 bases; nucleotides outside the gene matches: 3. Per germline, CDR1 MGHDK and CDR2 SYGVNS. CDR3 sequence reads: CASSEPGTKETQYF. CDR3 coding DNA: TGTGCCAGCAGTGAACCGGGGACTAAAGAGACCCAGTACTTC.

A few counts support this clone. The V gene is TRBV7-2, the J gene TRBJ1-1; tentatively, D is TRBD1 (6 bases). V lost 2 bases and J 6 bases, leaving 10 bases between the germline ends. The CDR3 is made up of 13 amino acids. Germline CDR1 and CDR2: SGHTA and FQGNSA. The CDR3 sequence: CASSLLYRAEAFF. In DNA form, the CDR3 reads TGTGCCAGCAGCTTACTATACAGGGCTGAAGCTTTCTTT.

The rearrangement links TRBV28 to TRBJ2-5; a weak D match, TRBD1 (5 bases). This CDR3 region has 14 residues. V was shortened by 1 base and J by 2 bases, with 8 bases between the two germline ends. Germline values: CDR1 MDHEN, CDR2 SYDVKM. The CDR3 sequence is CASSLFRQQETQYF. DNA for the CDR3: TGTGCCAGCAGTTTATTTAGACAGCAAGAGACCCAGTACTTC.

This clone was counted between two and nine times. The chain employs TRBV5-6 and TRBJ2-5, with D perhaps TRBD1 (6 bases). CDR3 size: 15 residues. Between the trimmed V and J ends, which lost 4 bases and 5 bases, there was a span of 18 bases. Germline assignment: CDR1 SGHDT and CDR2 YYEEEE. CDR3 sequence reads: CASSPSGTPIETQYF. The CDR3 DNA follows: TGTGCCAGCAGCCCCTCCGGGACACCTATTGAGACCCAGTACTTC.